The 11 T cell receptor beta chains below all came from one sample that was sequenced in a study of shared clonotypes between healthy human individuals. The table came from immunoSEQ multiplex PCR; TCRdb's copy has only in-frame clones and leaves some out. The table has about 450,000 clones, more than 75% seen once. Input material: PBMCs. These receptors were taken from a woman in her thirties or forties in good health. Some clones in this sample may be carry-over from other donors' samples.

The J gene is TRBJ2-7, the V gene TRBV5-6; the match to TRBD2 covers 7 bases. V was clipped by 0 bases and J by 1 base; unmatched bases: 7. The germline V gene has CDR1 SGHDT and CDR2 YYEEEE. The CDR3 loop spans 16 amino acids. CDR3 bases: TGTGCCAGCAGCTTGGCCTCGGCTAGCGGATCCTACGAGCAGTACTTC. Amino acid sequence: CASSLASASGSYEQYF.

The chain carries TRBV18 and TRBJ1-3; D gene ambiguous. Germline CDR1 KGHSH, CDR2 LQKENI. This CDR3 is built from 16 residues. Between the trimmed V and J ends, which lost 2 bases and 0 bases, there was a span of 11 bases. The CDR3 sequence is CASSPAGLLSGNTIYF. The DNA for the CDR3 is TGTGCCAGCTCACCAGCGGGCCTCCTCTCTGGAAACACCATATATTTT.

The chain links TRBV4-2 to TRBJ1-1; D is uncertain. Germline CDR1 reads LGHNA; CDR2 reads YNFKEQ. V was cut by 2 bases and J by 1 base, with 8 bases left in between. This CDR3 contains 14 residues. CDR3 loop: CASSQQRWNTEAFF. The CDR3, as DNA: TGTGCCAGCAGCCAACAGAGGTGGAACACTGAAGCTTTCTTT.

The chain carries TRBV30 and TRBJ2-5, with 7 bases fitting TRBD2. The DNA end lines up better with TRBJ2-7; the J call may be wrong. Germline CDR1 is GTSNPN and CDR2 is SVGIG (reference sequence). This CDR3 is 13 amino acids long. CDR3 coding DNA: TGTGCCTGGAGTGGAGCGGGATGGGCCGAGCAGTACTTC. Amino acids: CAWSGAGWAEQYF.

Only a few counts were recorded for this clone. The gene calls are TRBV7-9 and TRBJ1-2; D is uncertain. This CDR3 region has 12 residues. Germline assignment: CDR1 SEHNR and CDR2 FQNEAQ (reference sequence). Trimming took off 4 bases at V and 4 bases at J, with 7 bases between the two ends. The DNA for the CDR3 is TGTGCCAGCAGCTACGACTTCTATGGCTACACCTTC. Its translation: CASSYDFYGYTF.

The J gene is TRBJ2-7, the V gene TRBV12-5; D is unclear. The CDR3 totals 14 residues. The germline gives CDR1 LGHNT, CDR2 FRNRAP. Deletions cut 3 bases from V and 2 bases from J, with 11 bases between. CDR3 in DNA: TGTGCTAGTGGTTTTAGTGACCCCGCCTACGAGCAGTACTTC. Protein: CASGFSDPAYEQYF.

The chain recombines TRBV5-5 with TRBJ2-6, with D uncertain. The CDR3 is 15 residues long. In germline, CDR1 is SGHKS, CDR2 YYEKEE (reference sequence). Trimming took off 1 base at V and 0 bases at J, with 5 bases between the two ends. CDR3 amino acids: CASSLLVSGANVLTF. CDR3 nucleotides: TGTGCCAGCAGCTTGCTGGTCTCTGGGGCCAACGTCCTGACTTTC.

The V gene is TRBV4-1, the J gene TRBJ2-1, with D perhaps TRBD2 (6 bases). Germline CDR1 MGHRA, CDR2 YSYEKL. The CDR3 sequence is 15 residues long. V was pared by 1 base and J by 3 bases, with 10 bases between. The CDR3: CASSQGLGNYNEQFF. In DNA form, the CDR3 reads TGCGCCAGCAGCCAAGGACTAGGAAACTACAATGAGCAGTTCTTC.

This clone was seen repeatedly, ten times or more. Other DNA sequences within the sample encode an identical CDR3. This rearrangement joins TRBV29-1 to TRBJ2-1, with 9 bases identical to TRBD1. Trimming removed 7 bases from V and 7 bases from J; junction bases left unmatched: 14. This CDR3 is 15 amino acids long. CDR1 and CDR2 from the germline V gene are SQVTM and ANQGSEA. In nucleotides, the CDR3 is TGCAGCGCCTACACCGGGACAGGGATTTTTAATGAGCAGTTCTTC. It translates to CSAYTGTGIFNEQFF.

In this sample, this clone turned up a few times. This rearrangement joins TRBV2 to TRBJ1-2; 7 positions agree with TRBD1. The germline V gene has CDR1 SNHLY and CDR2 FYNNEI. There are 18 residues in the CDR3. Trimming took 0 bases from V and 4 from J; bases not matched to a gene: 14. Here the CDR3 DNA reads TGTGCCAGCAGTGAAGCGCAGGTCGGGACAGTCCGATCCTATGGCTACACCTTC. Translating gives CASSEAQVGTVRSYGYTF.

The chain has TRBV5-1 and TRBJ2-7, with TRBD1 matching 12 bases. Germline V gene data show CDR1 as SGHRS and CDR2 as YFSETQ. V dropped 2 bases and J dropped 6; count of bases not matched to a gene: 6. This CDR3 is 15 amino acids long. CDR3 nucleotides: TGCGCCAGCAGCTTTACCGGGACAGGGGGCGTCGAGCAGTACTTC. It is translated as CASSFTGTGGVEQYF.